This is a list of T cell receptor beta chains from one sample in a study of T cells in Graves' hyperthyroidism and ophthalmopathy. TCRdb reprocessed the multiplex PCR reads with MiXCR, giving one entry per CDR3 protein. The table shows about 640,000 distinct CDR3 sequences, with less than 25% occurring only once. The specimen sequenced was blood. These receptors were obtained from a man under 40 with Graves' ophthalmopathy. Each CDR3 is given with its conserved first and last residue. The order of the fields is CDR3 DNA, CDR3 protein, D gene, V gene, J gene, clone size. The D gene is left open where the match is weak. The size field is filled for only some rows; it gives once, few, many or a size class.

DNA: TGTGCCAGCAGCCGTGGGGCCAGGGAAATCGGCACCGGGGAGCTGTTTTTT
CDR3: CASSRGAREIGTGELFF
D: -
V: TRBV7-9
J: TRBJ2-2
size: -

DNA: TGCAGTGCTAGTCTTTGGGCTAGCGGACCGTCAAGCTACGAGCAGTACTTC
CDR3: CSASLWASGPSSYEQYF
D: TRBD2
V: TRBV20-1
J: TRBJ2-7
size: -

DNA: TGTGCCATCAGTGAGGTTTGGCAGGGACCCCTGACAGATACGCAGTATTTT
CDR3: CAISEVWQGPLTDTQYF
D: -
V: TRBV10-3
J: TRBJ2-3
size: -

DNA: TGTGCCAGCAGTCCGGGCCCGATGGCCTCCTACGAGCAGTACTTC
CDR3: CASSPGPMASYEQYF
D: -
V: TRBV6-1
J: TRBJ2-7
size: few

DNA: TGCAGTGCTAGTGCCGGGACAGGGGACTATGGCTACACCTTC
CDR3: CSASAGTGDYGYTF
D: TRBD1
V: TRBV20-1
J: TRBJ1-2
size: few

DNA: TGTGCCATCAGTGAGTCCGGGACTAGCATCTACGAGCAGTACTTC
CDR3: CAISESGTSIYEQYF
D: TRBD2
V: TRBV10-3
J: TRBJ2-7
size: -

DNA: TGTGCCAGCAGTTACGGGGCAGGGCTACAGCCCCAGCATTTT
CDR3: CASSYGAGLQPQHF
D: -
V: TRBV6-5
J: TRBJ1-5
size: many

DNA: TGCGCCAGCAGCTTGGAGTGGGATTCACCCCTCCACTTT
CDR3: CASSLEWDSPLHF
D: -
V: TRBV5-1
J: TRBJ1-6
size: once

DNA: TGTGCCAGCAGTTGGGGTAGATGGGAGACTGATTCACCCCTCCACTTT
CDR3: CASSWGRWETDSPLHF
D: -
V: TRBV28
J: TRBJ1-6
size: few

DNA: TGTGCCAGCAGCCGGGGGACACGCGCAACTAATGAAAAACTGTTTTTT
CDR3: CASSRGTRATNEKLFF
D: -
V: TRBV3-1
J: TRBJ1-4
size: many

DNA: TGTGCCAGCTCACCAAATCGGGAGGGCCACACCGGGGAGCTGTTTTTT
CDR3: CASSPNREGHTGELFF
D: TRBD2
V: TRBV18
J: TRBJ2-2
size: many

DNA: TGTGCCAGCAGTTTAATGTCGTCCTACAATGAGCAGTTCTTC
CDR3: CASSLMSSYNEQFF
D: -
V: TRBV28
J: TRBJ2-1
size: few

DNA: TGTGCCACCGCGAGCTCCTATAATTCACCCCTCCACTTT
CDR3: CATASSYNSPLHF
D: -
V: TRBV27
J: TRBJ1-6
size: few

DNA: TGTGCCAGCAGCTTAGGGTCGGTAGCGGGAGTGGAGACCCAGTACTTC
CDR3: CASSLGSVAGVETQYF
D: TRBD2
V: TRBV11-2
J: TRBJ2-5
size: many

DNA: TGTGCCAGTACTCGAAAGGGCGGACCCACAGATACGCAGTATTTT
CDR3: CASTRKGGPTDTQYF
D: -
V: TRBV19
J: TRBJ2-3
size: -

DNA: TGTGCCAGCAGCCAGTCTCCGGGGTACCAAGAGACCCAGTACTTC
CDR3: CASSQSPGYQETQYF
D: -
V: TRBV9
J: TRBJ2-5
size: -

DNA: TGTGCCAGCAGTGAAGGGATCGGGGAGCTGTTTTTT
CDR3: CASSEGIGELFF
D: -
V: TRBV25-1
J: TRBJ2-2
size: -

DNA: TGTGCCAGCAGCCCCCGGGACAGGCCCTTATATAATTCACCCCTCCACTTT
CDR3: CASSPRDRPLYNSPLHF
D: TRBD1
V: TRBV6-1
J: TRBJ1-6
size: -

DNA: TGTGCCACTACAATGAACACTGAAGCTTTCTTT
CDR3: CATTMNTEAFF
D: -
V: TRBV28
J: TRBJ1-1
size: many

DNA: TGTGCCGCGGTGACCCAAGAGACCCAGTACTTC
CDR3: CAAVTQETQYF
D: -
V: TRBV7-9
J: TRBJ2-5
size: -

DNA: TGTGCCAGCAGCTGCCCCCCAGGGCTGCAAGAGACCCAGTACTTC
CDR3: CASSCPPGLQETQYF
D: -
V: TRBV28
J: TRBJ2-5
size: -

DNA: TGTGCCAGTGATGGATCCGGGACAGACGAGCCTCAGCCCCAGCATTTT
CDR3: CASDGSGTDEPQPQHF
D: TRBD1
V: TRBV28
J: TRBJ1-5
size: many

DNA: TGCGCCAGCAGCTTGGATGCTAGCGGGAGTTACGAGCAGTACTTC
CDR3: CASSLDASGSYEQYF
D: TRBD2
V: TRBV5-1
J: TRBJ2-7
size: many

DNA: TGTGCCAGCAGCCCGGGGGAGGGGAGGGGCCAAGAGACCCAGTACTTC
CDR3: CASSPGEGRGQETQYF
D: TRBD2
V: TRBV11-2
J: TRBJ2-5
size: many

DNA: TGCAGCGCCTGGAAGTGGACTAGCGGGAGCTCCTACAATGAGCAGTTCTTC
CDR3: CSAWKWTSGSSYNEQFF
D: TRBD2
V: TRBV29-1
J: TRBJ2-1
size: -

DNA: TGTGCCAGCAGCTTAACAAGCGGGAGCAAATACGAGCAGTACTTC
CDR3: CASSLTSGSKYEQYF
D: TRBD2
V: TRBV7-2
J: TRBJ2-7
size: many

DNA: TGTGCCATCAGTCACCCTAGCGGGAGAGTTTCTTGGAATGAGCAGTTCTTC
CDR3: CAISHPSGRVSWNEQFF
D: TRBD2
V: TRBV10-3
J: TRBJ2-1
size: -

DNA: TGTGCCAGCACTTCGGACGGGGAACTTTACGAGCAGTACTTC
CDR3: CASTSDGELYEQYF
D: -
V: TRBV12-3/TRBV12-4
J: TRBJ2-7
size: -

DNA: TGTGCCAGCAGTTTGACTAGCGGTCTGCCGGCTGGGACTGGGACCCAGTACTTC
CDR3: CASSLTSGLPAGTGTQYF
D: TRBD2
V: TRBV27
J: TRBJ2-5
size: many

DNA: TGCAGTGCTAGAGTGGTAGGTGTTCCCTACGAGCAGTTCTTC
CDR3: CSARVVGVPYEQFF
D: -
V: TRBV20-1
J: TRBJ2-1
size: -

DNA: TGCAGCGTTGAGGGCGGAGATCTGAACTACGAGCAGTACTTC
CDR3: CSVEGGDLNYEQYF
D: -
V: TRBV29-1
J: TRBJ2-7
size: many

DNA: TGTGCCAGCGGGGACGGGGCCTACGAGCAGTACTTC
CDR3: CASGDGAYEQYF
D: -
V: TRBV28
J: TRBJ2-7
size: many

DNA: TGTGCCAGCAGTATACGGGAAACCGGGGAGCTGTTTTTT
CDR3: CASSIRETGELFF
D: -
V: TRBV6-1
J: TRBJ2-2
size: few

DNA: TGCAGTGCTAGGGAAATGGCGGGAGACTACAATGAGCAGTTCTTC
CDR3: CSAREMAGDYNEQFF
D: TRBD2
V: TRBV20-1
J: TRBJ2-1
size: few

DNA: TGTGCCAGCTCACCAGGGGGGACGAAGATGAACACTGAAGCTTTCTTT
CDR3: CASSPGGTKMNTEAFF
D: -
V: TRBV18
J: TRBJ1-1
size: few

DNA: TGTGCCAGCACGGGATTAAGGGGGAATGAGCAGTTCTTC
CDR3: CASTGLRGNEQFF
D: -
V: TRBV2
J: TRBJ2-1
size: many

DNA: TGCGCCAGCAGCTTGGAGAGGGGACTCAATAATTCACCCCTCCACTTT
CDR3: CASSLERGLNNSPLHF
D: -
V: TRBV5-1
J: TRBJ1-6
size: -

DNA: TGTGCCTGGAGTATTAGCGGATCTTACGCGCAGTACTTC
CDR3: CAWSISGSYAQYF
D: -
V: TRBV30
J: TRBJ2-7
size: -

DNA: TGTGCCAGTAGTAATCAAACAGCCGATAGCAATCAGCCCCAGCATTTT
CDR3: CASSNQTADSNQPQHF
D: -
V: TRBV19
J: TRBJ1-5
size: -

DNA: TGTGCCAGCAGTTTCTTACCGGGACAGTACGCCGATGAGCAGTTCTTC
CDR3: CASSFLPGQYADEQFF
D: TRBD1
V: TRBV27
J: TRBJ2-1
size: many

DNA: TGTGCCAGCAGTGAAGCCCTAGCGGGAGTAACAGATACGCAGTATTTT
CDR3: CASSEALAGVTDTQYF
D: TRBD2
V: TRBV25-1
J: TRBJ2-3
size: -

DNA: TGCAGTGCTAGCAGCAGGTTCTATTCTAACTATGGCTACACCTTC
CDR3: CSASSRFYSNYGYTF
D: -
V: TRBV20-1
J: TRBJ1-2
size: once

DNA: TGTGCCAGCAGGACAGGGGGCCCCTTACTAGACAAAAACATTCAGTACTTC
CDR3: CASRTGGPLLDKNIQYF
D: TRBD1
V: TRBV28
J: TRBJ2-4
size: -

DNA: TGTGCCAGCTCACCACCGGCTGGGATGAACACTGAAGCTTTCTTT
CDR3: CASSPPAGMNTEAFF
D: -
V: TRBV18
J: TRBJ1-1
size: many

DNA: TGCAGTGCTAGCCCCTCCCGAGCCAGGAGCTATGGCTACACCTTC
CDR3: CSASPSRARSYGYTF
D: -
V: TRBV20-1
J: TRBJ1-2
size: -

DNA: TGTGCCACCAGTGATTTACCCGGGCAGGGGGCGAAGAATGAGCAGTTCTTC
CDR3: CATSDLPGQGAKNEQFF
D: TRBD1
V: TRBV24-1
J: TRBJ2-1
size: -

DNA: TGTGCCAGCACTCAGACAGGGGTTGGGGGCAATCAGCCCCAGCATTTT
CDR3: CASTQTGVGGNQPQHF
D: TRBD1
V: TRBV28
J: TRBJ1-5
size: many

DNA: TGTGCCAGCAGCTCTAGAGTCTACAATGAGCAGTTCTTC
CDR3: CASSSRVYNEQFF
D: -
V: TRBV7-2
J: TRBJ2-1
size: -

DNA: TGTGCCAGCTCCGACAGTGCGGCGTGGGAGACCCAGTACTTC
CDR3: CASSDSAAWETQYF
D: -
V: TRBV12-3/TRBV12-4
J: TRBJ2-5
size: many

DNA: TGCAGCGCTAGGGCACGTTCGGGACTGTTTTTT
CDR3: CSARARSGLFF
D: -
V: TRBV29-1
J: TRBJ1-4
size: few

DNA: TGTGCCAGCAGCTTAGAGGTGACTAGCAATGAGCAGTTCTTC
CDR3: CASSLEVTSNEQFF
D: -
V: TRBV7-6
J: TRBJ2-1
size: -

DNA: TGCAGTGCTGGGGGAGGTGGGGGGAGAGGGGATGAAGAAGCTTTCTTT
CDR3: CSAGGGGGRGDEEAFF
D: -
V: TRBV20-1
J: TRBJ1-1
size: few

DNA: TGCAGTGCTAGACGTCAGAATTCCCTCACAGATACGCAGTATTTT
CDR3: CSARRQNSLTDTQYF
D: -
V: TRBV20-1
J: TRBJ2-3
size: -

DNA: TGTGCCAGCGAAGGACAGGGAAGTCACTCTGGGGCCAACGTCCTGACTTTC
CDR3: CASEGQGSHSGANVLTF
D: TRBD1
V: TRBV2
J: TRBJ2-6
size: -

DNA: TGTGCCAGCAGCCCCCTTCAGGGAAAACGATACGAGCAGTACTTC
CDR3: CASSPLQGKRYEQYF
D: -
V: TRBV7-6
J: TRBJ2-7
size: few

DNA: TGCAGCGTCGTTGCAGACACAGATACGCAGTATTTT
CDR3: CSVVADTDTQYF
D: -
V: TRBV29-1
J: TRBJ2-3
size: few

DNA: TGTGCCAGCTCACCCCGAGGGACCGCCCCTAGCACAGATACGCAGTATTTT
CDR3: CASSPRGTAPSTDTQYF
D: -
V: TRBV27
J: TRBJ2-3
size: few

DNA: TGTGCCAGCTCACCGGTAGCGGCCCGTGGGACCGGGGAGCTGTTTTTT
CDR3: CASSPVAARGTGELFF
D: -
V: TRBV18
J: TRBJ2-2
size: -

DNA: TGTGCCAGCAGCTTGGGGCCGGGACAGGGAGTCTACGAGCAGTACTTC
CDR3: CASSLGPGQGVYEQYF
D: TRBD1
V: TRBV11-2
J: TRBJ2-7
size: -

DNA: TGCAGTGCTAGACCCTCGGGACGTCGATCCTACGAGCAGTACTTC
CDR3: CSARPSGRRSYEQYF
D: -
V: TRBV20-1
J: TRBJ2-7
size: few